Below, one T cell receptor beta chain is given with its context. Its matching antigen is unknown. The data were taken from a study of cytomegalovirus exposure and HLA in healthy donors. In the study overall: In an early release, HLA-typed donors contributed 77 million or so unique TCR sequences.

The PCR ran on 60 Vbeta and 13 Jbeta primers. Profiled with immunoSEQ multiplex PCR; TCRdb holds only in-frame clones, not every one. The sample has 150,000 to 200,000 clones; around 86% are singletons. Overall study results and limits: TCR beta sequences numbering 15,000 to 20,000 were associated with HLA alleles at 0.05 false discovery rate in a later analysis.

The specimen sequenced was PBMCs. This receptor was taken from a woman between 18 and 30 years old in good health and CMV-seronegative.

In DNA form, the CDR3 reads TGTGCCAGCAGTTTCCGAACCCTCGGGACAGGGAGGATCGGGGAGCTGTTTTTT. Translated, it gives CASSFRTLGTGRIGELFF. The chain has TRBV27 and TRBJ2-2; 9 positions agree with TRBD1. The CDR3 spans 18 residues. V was pared by 3 bases and J by 7 bases, with 15 bases of the junction left unmatched. Germline CDR1 MNHEY, CDR2 SMNVEV (reference sequence).